This T cell receptor beta chain was found in a study of cytomegalovirus exposure and HLA in healthy donors. Points from the study as a whole: Association with HLA alleles at 0.05 false discovery rate was found for about 17,000 TCR beta sequences in a later analysis. Later analysis placed DRB1 highest and HLA-C lowest in TCR association rates, which differed by HLA locus. Highly shared variants forming one cluster were likely a sequencing artifact. Common viral pathogens seemed, in a later analysis, to connect with several of the most significant clusters.

About this clone itself: Its antigen is unknown.

In the PCR, 60 Vbeta and 13 Jbeta primers were used. The protocol was immunoSEQ multiplex PCR, while the TCRdb copy is restricted to in-frame clones and leaves out a portion. This table has about 130,000 clones, about 82% appearing once. The sequencing input was PBMCs. The sequence was collected from a boy between 10 and 17 years old in good health and CMV-seronegative.

The CDR3, as DNA: TGTGCCAGCAGCATGACTAGCGGGCGAGATACGCAGTATTTT. Protein: CASSMTSGRDTQYF. The chain carries TRBV11-3 and TRBJ2-3; 10 bases are shared with TRBD2. V was pared by 5 bases and J by 5 bases, with 4 bases of the junction left unmatched. Germline lookup yields CDR1 SGHNT and CDR2 YENEEA. The CDR3 consists of 14 residues.